Detailed here is one T cell receptor (beta chain). The data derive from a study of blood T cell repertoires in COVID-19. As for the study in general: Researchers got acute and convalescent COVID-19 samples from the United States, Italy and Spain. T cells, B-cell-depleted T cells, or PBMCs provided the cDNA or gDNA that served as material.

Per the authors' pipeline: From reference gene primer amplification, estimates of nucleated cell counts were derived. Measured with immunoSEQ multiplex PCR; TCRdb has only the in-frame clones, and not every one. V and J calls and clone size come straight from that table; D and trimming were deduced from the DNA. The sample records approximately 310,000 clones, around 87% being singletons. The CDR3 has 19 residues. The V and J ends lost 3 bases and 2 bases, in that order; junction bases with no gene match: 13. Germline assignment: CDR1 KGHSH and CDR2 LQKENI. The sequence was obtained from a woman aged 45-65 years who had recovered from COVID-19. The sample taken for sequencing was peripheral blood. The chain recombines TRBV18 with TRBJ2-3; 11 bases fit TRBD1. In DNA, the CDR3 is TGTGCCAGCTCACCGGACAGGGGGCGGGCGGGGGCCTTCACAGATACGCAGTATTTT. This codes for CASSPDRGRAGAFTDTQYF.